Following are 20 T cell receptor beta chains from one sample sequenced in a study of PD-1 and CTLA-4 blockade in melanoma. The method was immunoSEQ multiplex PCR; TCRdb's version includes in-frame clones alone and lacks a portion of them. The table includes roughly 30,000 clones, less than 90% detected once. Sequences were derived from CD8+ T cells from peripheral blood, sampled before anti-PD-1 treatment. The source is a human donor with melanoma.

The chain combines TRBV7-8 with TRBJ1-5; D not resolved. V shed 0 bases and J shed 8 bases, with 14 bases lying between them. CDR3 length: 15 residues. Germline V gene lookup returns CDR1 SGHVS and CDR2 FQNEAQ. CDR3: CASSLAGSPEEPQHF. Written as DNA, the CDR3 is TGTGCCAGCAGCTTAGCGGGTAGCCCAGAGGAGCCCCAGCATTTT.

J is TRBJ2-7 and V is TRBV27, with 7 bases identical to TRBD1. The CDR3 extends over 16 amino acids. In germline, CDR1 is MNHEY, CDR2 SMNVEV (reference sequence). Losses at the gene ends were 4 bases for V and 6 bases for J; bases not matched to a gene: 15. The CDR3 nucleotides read TGTGCCAGCAGTTCCCCCCCGACAGGGCAACCTGGCGAGCAGTACTTC. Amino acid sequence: CASSSPPTGQPGEQYF.

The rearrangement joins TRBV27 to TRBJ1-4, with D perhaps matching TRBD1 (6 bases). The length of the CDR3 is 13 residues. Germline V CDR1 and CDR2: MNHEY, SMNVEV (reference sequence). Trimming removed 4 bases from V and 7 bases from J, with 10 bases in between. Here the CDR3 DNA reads TGTGCCAGCAGTTCCCTCAGGGGTGAAAAACTGTTTTTT. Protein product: CASSSLRGEKLFF.

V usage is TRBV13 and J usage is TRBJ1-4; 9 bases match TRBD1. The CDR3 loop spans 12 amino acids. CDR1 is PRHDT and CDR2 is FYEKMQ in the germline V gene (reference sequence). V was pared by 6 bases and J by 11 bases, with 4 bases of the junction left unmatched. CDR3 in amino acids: CASSHGQGKLFF. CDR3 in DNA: TGTGCCAGCAGTCATGGACAGGGGAAACTGTTTTTT.

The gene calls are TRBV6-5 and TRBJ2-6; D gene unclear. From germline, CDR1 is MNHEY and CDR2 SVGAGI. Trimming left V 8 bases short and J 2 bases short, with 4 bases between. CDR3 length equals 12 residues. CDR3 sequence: CASAAGANVLTF. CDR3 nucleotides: TGTGCCAGCGCCGCTGGGGCCAACGTCCTGACTTTC.

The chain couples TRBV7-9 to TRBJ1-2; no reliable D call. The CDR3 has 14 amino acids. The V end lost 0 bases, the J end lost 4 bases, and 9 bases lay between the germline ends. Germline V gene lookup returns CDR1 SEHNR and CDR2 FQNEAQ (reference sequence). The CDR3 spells CASSLAPDTYGYTF. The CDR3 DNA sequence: TGTGCCAGCAGCTTAGCACCAGATACCTATGGCTACACCTTC.

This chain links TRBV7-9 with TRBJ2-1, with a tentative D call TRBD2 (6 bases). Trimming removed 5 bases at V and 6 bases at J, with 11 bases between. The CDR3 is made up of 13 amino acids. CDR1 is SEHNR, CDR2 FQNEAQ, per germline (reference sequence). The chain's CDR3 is CASSKKLANEQFF. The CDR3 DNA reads TGTGCCAGCAGCAAAAAACTAGCCAATGAGCAGTTCTTC.

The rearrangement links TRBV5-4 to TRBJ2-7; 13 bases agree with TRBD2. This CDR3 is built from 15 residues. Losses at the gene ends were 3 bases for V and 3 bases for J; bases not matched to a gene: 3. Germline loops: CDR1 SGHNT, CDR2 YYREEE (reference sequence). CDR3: CASSYWTSGSYEQYF. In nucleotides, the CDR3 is TGTGCCAGCAGCTACTGGACTAGCGGGAGCTACGAGCAGTACTTC.

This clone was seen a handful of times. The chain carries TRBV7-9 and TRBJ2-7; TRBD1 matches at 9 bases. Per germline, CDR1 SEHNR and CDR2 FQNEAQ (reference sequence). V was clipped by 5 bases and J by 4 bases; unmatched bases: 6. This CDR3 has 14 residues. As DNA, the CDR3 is TGTGCCAGCAGCCCCCGGGACAGGGTATACGAGCAGTACTTC. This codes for CASSPRDRVYEQYF.

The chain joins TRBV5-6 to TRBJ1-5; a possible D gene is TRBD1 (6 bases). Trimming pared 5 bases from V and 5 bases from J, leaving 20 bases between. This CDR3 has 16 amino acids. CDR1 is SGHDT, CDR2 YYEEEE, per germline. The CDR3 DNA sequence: TGTGCCAGCAGTCGAAGACAGGCTCCGGGGTATCAGCCCCAGCATTTT. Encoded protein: CASSRRQAPGYQPQHF.

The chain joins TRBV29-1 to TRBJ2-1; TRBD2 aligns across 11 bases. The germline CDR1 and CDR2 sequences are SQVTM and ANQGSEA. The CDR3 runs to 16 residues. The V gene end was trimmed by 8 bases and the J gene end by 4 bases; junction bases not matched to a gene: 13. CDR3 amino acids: CSSDGSGLADYNEQFF. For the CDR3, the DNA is TGCAGCTCGGATGGGTCGGGACTAGCGGATTACAATGAGCAGTTCTTC.

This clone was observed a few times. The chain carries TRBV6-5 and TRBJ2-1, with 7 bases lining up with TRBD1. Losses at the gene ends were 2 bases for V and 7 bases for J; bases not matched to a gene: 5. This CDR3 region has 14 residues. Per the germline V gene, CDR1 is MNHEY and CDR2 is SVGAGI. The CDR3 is CASSYEGAANEQFF. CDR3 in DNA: TGTGCCAGCAGTTACGAGGGGGCAGCGAATGAGCAGTTCTTC.

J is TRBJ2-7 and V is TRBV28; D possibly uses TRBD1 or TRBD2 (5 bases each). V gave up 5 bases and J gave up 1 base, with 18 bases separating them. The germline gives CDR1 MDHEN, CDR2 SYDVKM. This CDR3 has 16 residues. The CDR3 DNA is TGTGCCAGCAGTGCCTTCTCGGGGCGACAGTCCTACGAGCAGTACTTC. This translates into CASSAFSGRQSYEQYF. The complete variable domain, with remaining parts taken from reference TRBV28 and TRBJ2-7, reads DVKVTQSSRYLVKRTGEKVFLECVQDMDHENMFWYRQDPGLGLRLIYFSYDVKMKEKGDIPEGYSVSREKKERFSLILESASTNQTSMYLCASSAFSGRQSYEQYFGPGTRLTVT.

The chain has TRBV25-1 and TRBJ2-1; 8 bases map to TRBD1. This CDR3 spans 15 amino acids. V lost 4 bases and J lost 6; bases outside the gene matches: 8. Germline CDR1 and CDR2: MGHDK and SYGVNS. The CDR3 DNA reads TGTGCCAGCAGTGCCCCGGGACAGGTATCCAATGAGCAGTTCTTC. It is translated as CASSAPGQVSNEQFF.

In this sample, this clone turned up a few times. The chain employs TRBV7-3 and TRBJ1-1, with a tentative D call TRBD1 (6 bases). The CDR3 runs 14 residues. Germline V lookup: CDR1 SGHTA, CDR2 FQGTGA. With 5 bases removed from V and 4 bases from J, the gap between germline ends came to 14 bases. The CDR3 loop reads CASSMTGHTTEAFF. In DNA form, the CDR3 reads TGTGCCAGCAGCATGACAGGCCATACCACTGAAGCTTTCTTT.

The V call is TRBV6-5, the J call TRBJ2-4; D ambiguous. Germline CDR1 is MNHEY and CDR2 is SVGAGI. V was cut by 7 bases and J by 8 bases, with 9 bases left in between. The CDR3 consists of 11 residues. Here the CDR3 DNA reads TGTGCCAGCACCTATGGGGACATTCAGTACTTC. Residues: CASTYGDIQYF.

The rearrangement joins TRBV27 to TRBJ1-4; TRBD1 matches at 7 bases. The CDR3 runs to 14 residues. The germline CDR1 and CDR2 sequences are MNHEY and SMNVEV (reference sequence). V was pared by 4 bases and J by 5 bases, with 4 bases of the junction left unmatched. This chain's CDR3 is CASSSTGTNEKLFF. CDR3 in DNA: TGTGCCAGCAGTTCGACAGGGACCAATGAAAAACTGTTTTTT.

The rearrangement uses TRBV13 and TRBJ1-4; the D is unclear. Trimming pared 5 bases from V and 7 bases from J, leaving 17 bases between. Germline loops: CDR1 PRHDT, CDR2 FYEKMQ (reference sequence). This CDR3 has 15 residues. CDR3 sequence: CASSPNTSGSEKLFF. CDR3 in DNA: TGTGCCAGCAGCCCTAATACATCCGGGAGTGAAAAACTGTTTTTT. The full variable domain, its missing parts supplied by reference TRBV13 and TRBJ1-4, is AAGVIQSPRHLIKEKRETATLKCYPIPRHDTVYWYQQGPGQDPQFLISFYEKMQSDKGSIPDRFSAQQFSDYHSELNMSSLELGDSALYFCASSPNTSGSEKLFFGSGTQLSVL.

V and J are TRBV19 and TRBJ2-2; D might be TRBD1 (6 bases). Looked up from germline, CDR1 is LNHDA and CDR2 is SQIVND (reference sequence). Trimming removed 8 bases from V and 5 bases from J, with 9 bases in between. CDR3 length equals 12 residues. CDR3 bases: TGTGCCAGTGCCCAGGGGACCGGGGAGCTGTTTTTT. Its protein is CASAQGTGELFF.

The CDR3 nucleotides are TGTGCCAGCAGTTCGCAGGGTAGTTCACCCCTCCACTTT. Translation: CASSSQGSSPLHF. The V gene is TRBV27, the J gene TRBJ1-6; D is possibly TRBD1 (5 bases). The CDR3 spans 13 residues. Germline CDR1 and CDR2: MNHEY and SMNVEV (reference sequence). V was clipped by 4 bases and J by 9 bases, with 10 bases between them.